This entry lists 15 T cell receptor beta chains sequenced from one sample in a study of cytomegalovirus exposure and HLA in healthy donors. Primers for the PCR totalled 60 Vbeta and 13 Jbeta. Assay used: immunoSEQ multiplex PCR; TCRdb lists only in-frame clones, some missing. The sample shows 75,000 to 95,000 clones, roughly 69% of them seen only once. Sequencing used PBMCs. These receptors were taken from a man in his forties or fifties in good health and CMV-seronegative.

The chain couples TRBV7-2 to TRBJ2-2; 10 bases agree with TRBD2. CDR1 SGHTA and CDR2 FQGNSA come from the germline V gene. The CDR3 has 16 amino acids. Trimming removed 5 bases from V and 7 bases from J; junction bases left unmatched: 10. The CDR3 protein is CASSPMLAGAIGELFF. The CDR3 coding sequence is TGTGCCAGCAGCCCCATGCTAGCGGGGGCTATCGGGGAGCTGTTTTTT.

V usage is TRBV5-4 and J usage is TRBJ2-1; D remains ambiguous. V was cut by 4 bases and J by 8 bases, with 7 bases left in between. The CDR3 consists of 11 residues. Per the germline V gene, CDR1 is SGHNT and CDR2 is YYREEE (reference sequence). The CDR3 region is CASSRLDEQFF. CDR3 DNA: TGTGCCAGCAGCAGATTAGATGAGCAGTTCTTC.

The J gene is TRBJ1-2, the V gene TRBV11-1; D unclear. This CDR3 contains 12 residues. The germline V gene has CDR1 SGHAT and CDR2 FQDESV (reference sequence). V lost 4 bases and J 10 bases, leaving 13 bases between the germline ends. The CDR3 loop is CASSSAGVIYTF. Here the CDR3 DNA reads TGTGCCAGCAGCTCGGCCGGGGTAATCTACACCTTC.

V is TRBV11-2 and J is TRBJ2-2; the match to TRBD1 covers 8 bases. The V gene end was trimmed by 5 bases and the J gene end by 7 bases; junction bases not matched to a gene: 9. The CDR3 consists of 15 residues. CDR1 and CDR2 from the germline V gene are SGHAT and FQNNGV. The CDR3 coding sequence is TGTGCCAGCAGCCACCCCAGGGGGCGTATCGGGGAGCTGTTTTTT. This gives the protein CASSHPRGRIGELFF. The full variable domain, its missing parts supplied by reference TRBV11-2 and TRBJ2-2, is EAGVAQSPRYKIIEKRQSVAFWCNPISGHATLYWYQQILGQGPKLLIQFQNNGVVDDSQLPKDRFSAERLKGVDSTLKIQPAKLEDSAVYLCASSHPRGRIGELFFGEGSRLTVL.

The chain has TRBV4-3 and TRBJ1-1, with D hard to call. The germline V and J ends were trimmed by 0 bases and 9 bases, with 11 bases remaining between them. The CDR3 has 13 residues. The germline V gene encodes CDR1 LGHNA and CDR2 YSLEER. CDR3 amino acids: CASSQDAYLKAFF. The CDR3 DNA reads TGCGCCAGCAGCCAAGATGCCTACCTTAAAGCTTTCTTT.

This chain joins TRBV5-1 and TRBJ1-5; TRBD1 agrees at 10 bases. The CDR3 covers 16 residues. Germline lookup yields CDR1 SGHRS and CDR2 YFSETQ. V dropped 0 bases and J dropped 5; count of bases not matched to a gene: 5. For the CDR3, the DNA is TGCGCCAGCAGCTTGGGCCCGGGACAGGGGCATCAGCCCCAGCATTTT. It yields the protein CASSLGPGQGHQPQHF.

The chain carries TRBV30 and TRBJ2-3; 7 bases agree with TRBD1. The J segment lost 4 bases and the V segment lost 0 bases, leaving 10 bases of the junction unmatched. Germline CDR1 GTSNPN, CDR2 SVGIG (reference sequence). The CDR3 has 16 residues. For the CDR3, the DNA is TGTGCCTGGAGTGTAACGGGCAGGGGGTGGGCAGATACGCAGTATTTT. Its translation is CAWSVTGRGWADTQYF. Complete variable domain (other parts from reference TRBV30 and TRBJ2-3): SQTIHQWPATLVQPVGSPLSLECTVEGTSNPNLYWYRQAAGRGLQLLFYSVGIGQISSEVPQNLSASRPQDRQFILSSKKLLLSDSGFYLCAWSVTGRGWADTQYFGPGTRLTVL.

The rearrangement links TRBV12-5 to TRBJ2-2; maybe TRBD1 (5 bases). CDR1 is LGHNT and CDR2 is FRNRAP in the germline V gene. This CDR3 comprises 15 residues. V was shortened by 7 bases and J by 4 bases, with 16 bases between the two germline ends. The CDR3 region is CASALGLLGTGELFF. The CDR3 DNA reads TGTGCTAGTGCCTTGGGGCTCCTCGGCACCGGGGAGCTGTTTTTT.

Written as DNA, the CDR3 is TGCGCCACCAAACCGGGGTTGGAGACCCAGTACTTC. This translates into CATKPGLETQYF. V and J are TRBV10-2 and TRBJ2-5; D might be TRBD2 (5 bases). V lost 10 bases, J lost 5 bases, and 14 bases lay in between. Per the germline V gene, CDR1 is WSHSY and CDR2 is SAAADI. This CDR3 is built from 12 residues.

A note on this clone: The conserved phenylalanine or tryptophan normally closing the CDR3 is absent here, so this likely arose from a read error. The chain employs TRBV6-5 and TRBJ1-5; TRBD1 matches at 9 bases. Germline values: CDR1 MNHEY, CDR2 SVGAGI. V was pared by 5 bases and J by 5 bases, with 7 bases of the junction left unmatched. The CDR3 loop spans 15 amino acids. The CDR3 protein is CASSHGQGSYQPQHL. The DNA for the CDR3 is TGTGCCAGCAGTCATGGACAGGGGTCGTATCAGCCCCAGCATCTT.

The V gene is TRBV5-6, the J gene TRBJ1-6; TRBD1 matches 7 bases. Per the germline V gene, CDR1 is SGHDT and CDR2 is YYEEEE. The CDR3 is 15 residues long. V was clipped by 0 bases and J by 6 bases; unmatched bases: 3. CDR3 loop: CASSLAGGSNSPLHF. The CDR3 DNA sequence: TGTGCCAGCAGCTTGGCAGGGGGTAGTAATTCACCCCTCCACTTT.

The chain carries TRBV5-1 and TRBJ2-2; D is perhaps TRBD1 (5 bases). Trimming removed 7 bases from V and 6 bases from J, with 19 bases in between. The V gene's germline CDR1 is SGHRS and CDR2 YFSETQ. CDR3 length equals 15 residues. The CDR3 here is CASASPAGRPGELFF. As DNA, the CDR3 is TGCGCCAGCGCCTCCCCCGCAGGGCGACCCGGGGAGCTGTTTTTT.

This clone was observed once. The V and J genes are TRBV5-6 and TRBJ1-5, with 7 bases aligning to TRBD1. CDR3 length: 15 residues. V shed 3 bases and J 3 bases; nucleotides not matched to a gene: 6. Looked up from germline, CDR1 is SGHDT and CDR2 is YYEEEE. CDR3 protein: CASSSATGYNQPQHF. The DNA of the CDR3 is TGTGCCAGCAGCTCGGCGACAGGGTACAATCAGCCCCAGCATTTT.

This clone was found a few times. The gene calls are TRBV5-1 and TRBJ2-2; D is possibly TRBD1 (6 bases). The CDR3 sequence is 15 residues long. V was pared by 2 bases and J by 2 bases, with 10 bases between. The germline V gene encodes CDR1 SGHRS and CDR2 YFSETQ. The CDR3 here is CASSFSGVNTGELFF. DNA for the CDR3: TGCGCCAGCAGCTTCTCAGGGGTAAACACCGGGGAGCTGTTTTTT.

In this sample, this clone turned up once. The rearrangement uses TRBV19 and TRBJ1-1; D perhaps matches TRBD1 (6 bases). The CDR3 consists of 14 residues. V lost 2 bases to trimming and J lost 4 bases, with 11 bases between them. Germline V gives CDR1 LNHDA, CDR2 SQIVND (reference sequence). Written as DNA, the CDR3 is TGTGCCAGTAGTATAACTCCAGGGGCCACTGAAGCTTTCTTT. The encoded protein is CASSITPGATEAFF.